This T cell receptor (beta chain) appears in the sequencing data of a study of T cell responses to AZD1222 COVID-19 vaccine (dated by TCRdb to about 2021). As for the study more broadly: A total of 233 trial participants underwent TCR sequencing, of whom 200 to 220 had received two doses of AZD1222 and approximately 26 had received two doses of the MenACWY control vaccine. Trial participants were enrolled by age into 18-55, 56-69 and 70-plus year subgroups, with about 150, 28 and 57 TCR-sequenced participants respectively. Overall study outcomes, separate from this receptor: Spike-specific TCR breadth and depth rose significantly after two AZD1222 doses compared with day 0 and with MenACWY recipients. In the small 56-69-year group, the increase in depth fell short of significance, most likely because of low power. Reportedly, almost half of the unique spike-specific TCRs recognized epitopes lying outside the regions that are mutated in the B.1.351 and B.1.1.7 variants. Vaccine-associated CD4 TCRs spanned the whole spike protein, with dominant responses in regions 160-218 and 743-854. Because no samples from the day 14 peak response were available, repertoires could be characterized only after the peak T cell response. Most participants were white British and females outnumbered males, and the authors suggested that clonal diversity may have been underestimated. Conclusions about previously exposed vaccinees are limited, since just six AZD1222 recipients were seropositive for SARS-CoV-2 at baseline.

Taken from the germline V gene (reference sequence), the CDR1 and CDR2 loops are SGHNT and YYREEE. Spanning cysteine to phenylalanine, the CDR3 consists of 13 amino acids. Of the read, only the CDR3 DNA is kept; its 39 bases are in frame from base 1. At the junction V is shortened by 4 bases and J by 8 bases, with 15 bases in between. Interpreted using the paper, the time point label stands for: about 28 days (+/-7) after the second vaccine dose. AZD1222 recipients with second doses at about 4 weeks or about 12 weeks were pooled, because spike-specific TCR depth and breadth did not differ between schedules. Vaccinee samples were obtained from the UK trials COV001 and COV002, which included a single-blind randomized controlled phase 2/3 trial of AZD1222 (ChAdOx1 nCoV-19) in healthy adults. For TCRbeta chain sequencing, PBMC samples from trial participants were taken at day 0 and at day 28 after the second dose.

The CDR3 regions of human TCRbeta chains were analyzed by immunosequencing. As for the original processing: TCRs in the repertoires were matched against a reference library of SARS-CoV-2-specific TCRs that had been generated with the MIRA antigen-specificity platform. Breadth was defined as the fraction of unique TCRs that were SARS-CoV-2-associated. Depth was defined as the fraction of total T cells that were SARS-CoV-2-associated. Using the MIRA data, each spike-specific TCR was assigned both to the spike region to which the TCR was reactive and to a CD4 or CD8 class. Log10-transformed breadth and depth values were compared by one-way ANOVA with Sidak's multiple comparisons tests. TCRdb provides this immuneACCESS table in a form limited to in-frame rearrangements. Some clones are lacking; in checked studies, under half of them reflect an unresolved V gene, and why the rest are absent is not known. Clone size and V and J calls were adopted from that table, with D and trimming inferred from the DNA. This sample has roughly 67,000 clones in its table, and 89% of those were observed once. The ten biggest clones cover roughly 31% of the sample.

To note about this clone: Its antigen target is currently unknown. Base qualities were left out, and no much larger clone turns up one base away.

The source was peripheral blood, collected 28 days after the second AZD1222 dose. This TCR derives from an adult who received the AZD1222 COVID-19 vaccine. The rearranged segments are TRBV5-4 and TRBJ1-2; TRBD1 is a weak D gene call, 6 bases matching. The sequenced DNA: TGTGCCAGCAGCCTAGGAACAGGGACCGGCTACACCTTC. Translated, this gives CASSLGTGTGYTF.